A selection of T cell receptor beta chains follows, all from one sample in a study of radiotherapy plus CTLA-4 blockade in lung cancer. This table comes from immunoSEQ multiplex PCR, and its TCRdb copy is limited to in-frame clones, with some not included. The sample carries about 26,000 clones, around 79% recorded once. The sample consisted of peripheral blood, taken from a patient treated with radiotherapy plus ipilimumab. These receptors were taken from a human donor with non-small cell lung cancer that progressed on radiotherapy plus ipilimumab. The conserved cysteine and the conserved F or W are not part of the CDR3 here.

>TRBV6-5
ASSVGGPNTGELF
>TRBV5-1
ASSQSGGFYNEQF
>TRBV19
ASRMGGVTAVGYT
>TRBV6-6
ASSPPTREVNQPQH
>TRBV14
ASSRNRGWDTEAF
>TRBV7-9
ASRLAGPDNEQF
>TRBV2
ASSGPDRDSNYGYT
>TRBV19
ASSLGQDNTEAF
>TRBV6-6
ASSSPQFAYEQY
>TRBV14
ASSQRDRGAYEQY
>TRBV2
ASSPQATNEKLF
>TRBV7-9
ASSLGMSGKTQY
>TRBV5-1
ASSSPGGQGKQF
>TRBV6-4
ASTLTPDSPTDTQY
>TRBV14
ASAETEASNEKLF
>TRBV11-2
ASSTNPTAGELF
>TRBV4-3
ASSQEAGGGTDTQY
>TRBV5-6
ASSFGGSNEQF
>TRBV27
ASSFYKSPDSSYEQY
>TRBV10-3
AISEKRQNYGYT
>TRBV6-5
ASSSDSWEQY
>TRBV10-3
AISESSGSEQY
>TRBV28
ASSLSRGTEAF
>TRBV5-6
ASSLGGVAEQY
>TRBV11-1
ASSLAGETQY
>TRBV27
ASSFTGTQSYEQY
>TRBV10-3
ATRNVLAGDNEQF